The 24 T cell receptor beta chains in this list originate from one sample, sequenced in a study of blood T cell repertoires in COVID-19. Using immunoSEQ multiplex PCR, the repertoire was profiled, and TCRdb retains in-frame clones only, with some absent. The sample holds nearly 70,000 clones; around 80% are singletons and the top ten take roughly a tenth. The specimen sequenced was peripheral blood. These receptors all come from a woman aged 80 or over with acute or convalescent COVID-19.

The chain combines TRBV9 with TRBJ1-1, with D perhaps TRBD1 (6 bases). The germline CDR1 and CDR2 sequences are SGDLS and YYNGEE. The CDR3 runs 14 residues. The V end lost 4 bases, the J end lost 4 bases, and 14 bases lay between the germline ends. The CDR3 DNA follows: TGTGCCAGCAGCATCCCAGGGGCGCGCACTGAAGCTTTCTTT. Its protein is CASSIPGARTEAFF.

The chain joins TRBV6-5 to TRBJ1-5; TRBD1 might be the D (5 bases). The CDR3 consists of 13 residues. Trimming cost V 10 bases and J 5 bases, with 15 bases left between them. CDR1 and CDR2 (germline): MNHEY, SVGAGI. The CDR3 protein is CATYGQGYQPQHF. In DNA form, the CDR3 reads TGTGCCACCTATGGGCAGGGCTATCAGCCCCAGCATTTT.

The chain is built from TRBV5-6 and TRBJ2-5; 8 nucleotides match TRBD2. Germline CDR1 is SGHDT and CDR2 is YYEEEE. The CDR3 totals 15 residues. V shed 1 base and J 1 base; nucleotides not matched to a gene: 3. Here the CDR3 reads CASSLLAGGQETQYF. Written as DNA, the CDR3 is TGTGCCAGCAGCTTGTTGGCGGGGGGCCAAGAGACCCAGTACTTC.

CDR3: CASSVVPGGTDTQYF. The CDR3 DNA reads as TGTGCCAGCAGCGTAGTTCCGGGAGGCACAGATACGCAGTATTTT. The chain recombines TRBV9 with TRBJ2-3, with a tentative D call TRBD2 (6 bases). The CDR3 runs to 15 residues. V was clipped by 0 bases and J by 1 base, with 9 bases between them. Germline V gives CDR1 SGDLS, CDR2 YYNGEE.

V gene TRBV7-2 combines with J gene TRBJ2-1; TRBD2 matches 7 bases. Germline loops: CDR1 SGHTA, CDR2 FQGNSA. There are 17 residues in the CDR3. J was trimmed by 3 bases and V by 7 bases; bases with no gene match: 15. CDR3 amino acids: CASTTKGWWGGYNEQFF. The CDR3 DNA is TGTGCCAGCACTACGAAGGGGTGGTGGGGGGGCTACAATGAGCAGTTCTTC. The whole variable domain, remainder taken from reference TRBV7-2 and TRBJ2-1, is GAGVSQSPSNKVTEKGKDVELRCDPISGHTALYWYRQSLGQGLEFLIYFQGNSAPDKSGLPSDRFSAERTGGSVSTLTIQRTQQEDSAVYLCASTTKGWWGGYNEQFFGPGTRLTVL.

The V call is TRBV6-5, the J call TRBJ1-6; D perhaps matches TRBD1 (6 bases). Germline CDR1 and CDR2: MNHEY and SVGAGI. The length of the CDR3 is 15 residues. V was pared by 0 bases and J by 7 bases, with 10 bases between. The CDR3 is CASSYSGQVNSPLHF. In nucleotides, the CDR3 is TGTGCCAGCAGTTACTCGGGACAAGTCAATTCACCCCTCCACTTT.

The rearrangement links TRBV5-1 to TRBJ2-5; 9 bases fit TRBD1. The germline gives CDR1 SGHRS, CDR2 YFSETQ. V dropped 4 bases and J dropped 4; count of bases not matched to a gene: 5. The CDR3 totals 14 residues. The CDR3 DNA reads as TGCGCCAGCAGCCTAACAGGGGGCGTAGAGACCCAGTACTTC. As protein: CASSLTGGVETQYF.

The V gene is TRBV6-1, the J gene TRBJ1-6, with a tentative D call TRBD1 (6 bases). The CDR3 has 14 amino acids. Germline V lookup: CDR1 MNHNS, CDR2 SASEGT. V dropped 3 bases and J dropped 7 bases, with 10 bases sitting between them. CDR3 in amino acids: CASSDTGLNSPLHF. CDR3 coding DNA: TGTGCCAGCAGTGATACAGGGTTGAATTCACCCCTCCACTTT.

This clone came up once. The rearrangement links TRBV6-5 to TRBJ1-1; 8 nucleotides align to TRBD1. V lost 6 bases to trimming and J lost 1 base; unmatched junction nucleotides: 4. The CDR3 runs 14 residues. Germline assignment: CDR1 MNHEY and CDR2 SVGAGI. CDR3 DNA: TGTGCCAGCAGAGCAGGGGGCGAGAACACTGAAGCTTTCTTT. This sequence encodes CASRAGGENTEAFF.

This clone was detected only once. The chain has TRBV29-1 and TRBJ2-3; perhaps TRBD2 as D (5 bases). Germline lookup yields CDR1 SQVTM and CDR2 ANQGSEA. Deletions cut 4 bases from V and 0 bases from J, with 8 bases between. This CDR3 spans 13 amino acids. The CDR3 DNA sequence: TGCAGCGTTGGAGGGTCTAGCACAGATACGCAGTATTTT. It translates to CSVGGSSTDTQYF.

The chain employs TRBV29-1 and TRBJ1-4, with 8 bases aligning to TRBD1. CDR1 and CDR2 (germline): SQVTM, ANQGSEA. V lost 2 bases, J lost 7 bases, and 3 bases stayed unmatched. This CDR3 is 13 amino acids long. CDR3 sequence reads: CSVEIQGVEKLFF. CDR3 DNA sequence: TGCAGCGTTGAAATACAGGGGGTTGAAAAACTGTTTTTT.

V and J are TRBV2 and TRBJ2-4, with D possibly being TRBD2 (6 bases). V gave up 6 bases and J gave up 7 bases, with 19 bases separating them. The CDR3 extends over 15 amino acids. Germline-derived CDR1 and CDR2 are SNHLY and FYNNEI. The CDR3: CASRDGQGGSNIQYF. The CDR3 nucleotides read TGTGCCAGCAGGGATGGGCAGGGAGGATCTAACATTCAGTACTTC.

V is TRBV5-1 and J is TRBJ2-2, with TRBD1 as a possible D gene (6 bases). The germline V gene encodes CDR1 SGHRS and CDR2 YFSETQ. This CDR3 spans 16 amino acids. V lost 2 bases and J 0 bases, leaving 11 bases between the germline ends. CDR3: CASSFTGISNTGELFF. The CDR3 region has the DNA TGCGCCAGCAGCTTTACAGGGATTTCGAACACCGGGGAGCTGTTTTTT. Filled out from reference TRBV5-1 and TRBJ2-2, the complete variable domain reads KAGVTQTPRYLIKTRGQQVTLSCSPISGHRSVSWYQQTPGQGLQFLFEYFSETQRNKGNFPGRFSGRQFSNSRSEMNVSTLELGDSALYLCASSFTGISNTGELFFGEGSRLTVL.

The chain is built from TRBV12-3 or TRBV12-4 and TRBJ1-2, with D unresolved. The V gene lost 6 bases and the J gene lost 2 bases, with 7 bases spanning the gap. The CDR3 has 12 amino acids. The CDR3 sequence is CASRVRNYGYTF. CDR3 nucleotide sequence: TGTGCCAGCAGGGTACGGAACTATGGCTACACCTTC.

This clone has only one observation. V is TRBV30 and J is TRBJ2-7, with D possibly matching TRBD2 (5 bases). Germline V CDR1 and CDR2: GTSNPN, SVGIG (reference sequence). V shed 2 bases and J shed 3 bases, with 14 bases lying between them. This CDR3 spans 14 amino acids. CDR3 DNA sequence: TGTGCCTGGAGTACCATGGACGGAGGCTACGAGCAGTACTTC. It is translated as CAWSTMDGGYEQYF.

In nucleotides, the CDR3 is TGCGCCAGCAGCTTGGCAGGTGAGGCTTTCTTT. It codes for CASSLAGEAFF. This sequence joins TRBV5-1 and TRBJ1-1, with D hard to call. The CDR3 loop spans 11 amino acids. With 0 bases removed from V and 11 bases from J, the gap between germline ends came to 8 bases. CDR1 is SGHRS, CDR2 YFSETQ, per germline.

The CDR3 here is CASSLSLGGGEQFF. The CDR3 DNA follows: TGTGCCAGCAGCTTAAGCCTCGGCGGGGGTGAGCAGTTCTTC. This sequence joins TRBV7-2 and TRBJ2-1; 7 bases line up with TRBD2. Per the germline V gene, CDR1 is SGHTA and CDR2 is FQGNSA. The CDR3 is made up of 14 amino acids. The J segment lost 9 bases and the V segment lost 2 bases, leaving 7 bases of the junction unmatched. Variable domain in full (rest from reference TRBV7-2 and TRBJ2-1): GAGVSQSPSNKVTEKGKDVELRCDPISGHTALYWYRQSLGQGLEFLIYFQGNSAPDKSGLPSDRFSAERTGGSVSTLTIQRTQQEDSAVYLCASSLSLGGGEQFFGPGTRLTVL.

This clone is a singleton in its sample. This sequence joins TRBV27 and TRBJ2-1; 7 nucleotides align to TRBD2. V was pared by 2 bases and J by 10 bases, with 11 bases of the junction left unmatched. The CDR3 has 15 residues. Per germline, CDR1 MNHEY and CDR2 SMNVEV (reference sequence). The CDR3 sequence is CASSLRLVGGGEQFF. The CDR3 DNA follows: TGTGCCAGCAGTTTACGGCTTGTCGGGGGAGGGGAGCAGTTCTTC.

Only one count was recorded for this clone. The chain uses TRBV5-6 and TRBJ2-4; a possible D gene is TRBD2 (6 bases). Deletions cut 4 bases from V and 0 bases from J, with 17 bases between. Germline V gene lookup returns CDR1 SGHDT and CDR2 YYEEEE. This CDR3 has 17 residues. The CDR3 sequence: CASSPTGGAVAKNIQYF. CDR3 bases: TGTGCCAGCAGCCCTACCGGGGGAGCCGTAGCCAAAAACATTCAGTACTTC.

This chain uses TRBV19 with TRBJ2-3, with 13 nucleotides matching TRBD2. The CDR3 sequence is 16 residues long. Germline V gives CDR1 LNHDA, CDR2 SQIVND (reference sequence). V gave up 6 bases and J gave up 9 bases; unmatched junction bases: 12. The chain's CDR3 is CASRSQLAGGPPTQYF. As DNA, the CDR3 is TGTGCCAGTAGGTCACAACTAGCGGGGGGGCCTCCAACGCAGTATTTT.

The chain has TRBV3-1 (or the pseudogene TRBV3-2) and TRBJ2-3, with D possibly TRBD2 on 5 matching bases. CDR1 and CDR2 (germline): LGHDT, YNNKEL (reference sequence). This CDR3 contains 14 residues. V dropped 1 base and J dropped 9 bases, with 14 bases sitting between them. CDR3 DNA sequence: TGTGCCAGCAGCCAAGCCAGGACTCTCCGGACGCAGTATTTT. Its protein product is CASSQARTLRTQYF.

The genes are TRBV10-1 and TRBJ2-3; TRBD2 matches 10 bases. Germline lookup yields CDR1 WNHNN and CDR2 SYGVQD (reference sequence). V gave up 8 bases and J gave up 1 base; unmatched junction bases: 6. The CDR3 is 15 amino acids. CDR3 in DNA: TGCGCCAGCGGACCAACTAGCGGGGGCACAGATACGCAGTATTTT. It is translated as CASGPTSGGTDTQYF.

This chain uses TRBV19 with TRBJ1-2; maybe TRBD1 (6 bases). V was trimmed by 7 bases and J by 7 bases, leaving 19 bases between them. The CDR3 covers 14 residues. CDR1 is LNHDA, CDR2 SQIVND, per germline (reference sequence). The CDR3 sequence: CASIETGGVRGYTF. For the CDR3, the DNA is TGTGCCAGTATCGAGACAGGTGGTGTTCGTGGCTACACCTTC.

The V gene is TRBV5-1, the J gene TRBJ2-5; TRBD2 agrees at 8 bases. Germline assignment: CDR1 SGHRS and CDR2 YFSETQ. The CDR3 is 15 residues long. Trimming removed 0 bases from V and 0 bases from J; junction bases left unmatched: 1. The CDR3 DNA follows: TGCGCCAGCAGCTTGGGACTAGCGCACCAAGAGACCCAGTACTTC. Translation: CASSLGLAHQETQYF.